These 29 T cell receptor beta chains were sequenced from one sample in a study of T cells of healthy individuals. TCRdb re-called the 5' RACE reads with MiXCR, one entry per CDR3 protein. Counted here are about 41,000 distinct CDR3 sequences, around 4.5% occurring once; the ten biggest clones make up about 9%. These receptors all come from a human donor in good health.

The rearrangement joins TRBV15 to TRBJ2-7, with 8 bases identical to TRBD1. The V and J ends lost 3 bases and 6 bases, in that order; junction bases with no gene match: 7. The CDR3 spans 14 residues. Germline V gene data show CDR1 as LNHNV and CDR2 as YYDKDF (reference sequence). The CDR3 DNA reads TGTGCCACCAGCAGGACAGGGGCCCACCTCGAGCAGTACTTC. The encoded protein is CATSRTGAHLEQYF.

The sample holds many counts of this clonotype. This chain links TRBV9 with TRBJ1-6; D is unresolved. Germline loops: CDR1 SGDLS, CDR2 YYNGEE. The CDR3 totals 14 residues. Trimming pared 0 bases from V and 7 bases from J, leaving 8 bases between. This CDR3 is CASSVGRGNSPLHF. The CDR3 bases are TGTGCCAGCAGCGTAGGGCGCGGAAATTCACCCCTCCACTTT. Based on the CDR3 plus reference TRBV9 and TRBJ1-6, the full variable domain is DSGVTQTPKHLITATGQRVTLRCSPRSGDLSVYWYQQSLDQGLQFLIQYYNGEERAKGNILERFSAQQFPDLHSELNLSSLELGDSALYFCASSVGRGNSPLHFGNGTRLTVT.

The chain recombines TRBV2 with TRBJ2-2; 9 bases line up with TRBD1. J was trimmed by 4 bases and V by 6 bases; bases with no gene match: 9. The length of the CDR3 is 16 residues. Germline V lookup: CDR1 SNHLY, CDR2 FYNNEI. The CDR3 loop is CASRTGTGTSTGELFF. For the CDR3, the DNA is TGTGCCAGCAGAACCGGGACAGGGACGAGCACCGGGGAGCTGTTTTTT.

This clonotype showed up just a few times. This chain connects TRBV4-1 to TRBJ1-5; possibly TRBD1 for D (6 bases). Trimming took 0 bases from V and 0 from J, leaving 15 bases between them. Per germline, CDR1 MGHRA and CDR2 YSYEKL. The CDR3 runs 18 residues. CDR3 region: CASSQDWLTGYSNQPQHF. The CDR3, as DNA: TGCGCCAGCAGCCAAGATTGGCTGACAGGCTATAGCAATCAGCCCCAGCATTTT.

This clonotype was seen a few times. This chain uses TRBV11-2 with TRBJ1-3, with 7 positions matching TRBD1. Trimming at V came to 5 bases and at J to 4 bases, leaving 5 bases not matched to a gene. The germline CDR1 and CDR2 sequences are SGHAT and FQNNGV. The CDR3 is made up of 14 amino acids. The CDR3 DNA follows: TGTGCCAGCAGCCGACAGGGTGTCGGAAACACCATATATTTT. It encodes CASSRQGVGNTIYF. The variable domain in full, with the rest retrieved from reference TRBV11-2 and TRBJ1-3, is EAGVAQSPRYKIIEKRQSVAFWCNPISGHATLYWYQQILGQGPKLLIQFQNNGVVDDSQLPKDRFSAERLKGVDSTLKIQPAKLEDSAVYLCASSRQGVGNTIYFGEGSWLTVV.

The table lists this clonotype with many counts. V gene TRBV18 combines with J gene TRBJ2-7; TRBD1 is a possible D gene (5 bases). The CDR3 contains 13 residues. Germline-derived CDR1 and CDR2 are KGHSH and LQKENI. V was clipped by 3 bases and J by 2 bases, with 8 bases between them. CDR3 coding DNA: TGTGCCAGCTCACCCGCAGGGCCCTACGAGCAGTACTTC. It specifies CASSPAGPYEQYF.

The sample holds many counts of this clonotype. CDR3 protein: CASSSKRGQNYNEQFF. DNA for the CDR3: TGTGCCAGCAGCTCAAAGCGGGGGCAAAACTACAATGAGCAGTTCTTC. The rearrangement joins TRBV7-8 to TRBJ2-1; 8 bases match TRBD2. CDR1 and CDR2 from the germline V gene are SGHVS and FQNEAQ. This CDR3 comprises 16 residues. V was clipped by 4 bases and J by 3 bases; unmatched bases: 8.

This clonotype was recorded many times. The J gene is TRBJ1-1, the V gene TRBV3-1; tentatively, D is TRBD1 (6 bases). Germline V gives CDR1 LGHDT, CDR2 YNNKEL (reference sequence). The CDR3 contains 16 residues. V shed 0 bases and J shed 4 bases, with 15 bases lying between them. CDR3 coding DNA: TGTGCCAGCAGCCAAGATTCCCCCGACAGGAGCACTGAAGCTTTCTTT. Encoded protein: CASSQDSPDRSTEAFF.

This clonotype was observed a handful of times. The chain links TRBV11-2 to TRBJ2-1, with TRBD2 identical over 8 bases. V lost 2 bases, J lost 5 bases, and 11 bases stayed unmatched. CDR3 length: 17 amino acids. Per germline, CDR1 SGHAT and CDR2 FQNNGV. This chain's CDR3 is CASSLRMRGEGDNEQFF. DNA of the CDR3: TGTGCCAGCAGCTTACGCATGCGGGGGGAAGGCGACAATGAGCAGTTCTTC.

Ten or more counts support this clonotype. The chain combines TRBV3-1 with TRBJ2-7; 11 positions agree with TRBD1. This CDR3 comprises 15 residues. CDR1 and CDR2 from the germline V gene are LGHDT and YNNKEL (reference sequence). Trimming took 4 bases from V and 2 from J; bases not matched to a gene: 4. CDR3 region: CASSPGQGEAYEQYF. CDR3 nucleotides: TGTGCCAGCAGCCCGGGACAGGGGGAGGCCTACGAGCAGTACTTC.

The sample holds a few counts of this clonotype. The CDR3 loop reads CASSPQRETQYF. DNA for the CDR3: TGTGCCAGCAGTCCCCAGAGGGAGACCCAGTACTTC. This chain uses TRBV12-3 or TRBV12-4 with TRBJ2-5; D gene unclear. The V end was cut by 5 bases, the J end by 5 bases, with 9 bases between. CDR3 length: 12 amino acids.

This clonotype was observed a few times. V and J are TRBV5-4 and TRBJ2-1; D is tentatively TRBD1 or TRBD2 (6 bases each). Per the germline V gene, CDR1 is SGHNT and CDR2 is YYREEE (reference sequence). The V end was cut by 2 bases, the J end by 7 bases, with 10 bases between. This CDR3 has 13 residues. The CDR3 spells CASSLGGWNEQFF. The CDR3 DNA follows: TGTGCCAGCAGCTTAGGGGGGTGGAATGAGCAGTTCTTC.

This clonotype was seen at least ten times. The V call is TRBV6-1, the J call TRBJ2-1, with D maybe TRBD2 (5 bases). The germline CDR1 and CDR2 sequences are MNHNS and SASEGT. Trimming shortened V by 8 bases and J by 2 bases, and 16 bases separated the two germline ends. The CDR3 covers 15 residues. CDR3 sequence: CASALSDSTYNEQFF. Written as DNA, the CDR3 is TGTGCCAGCGCGCTGTCGGACTCCACCTACAATGAGCAGTTCTTC.

This clonotype has at least ten counts. The chain employs TRBV3-1 and TRBJ2-1; no definite D call. Between the trimmed V and J ends, which lost 2 bases and 1 base, there was a span of 12 bases. The length of the CDR3 is 16 residues. Germline V gives CDR1 LGHDT, CDR2 YNNKEL (reference sequence). CDR3 nucleotides: TGTGCCAGCAGCCAACCTCTAGGTCGATCCTACAATGAGCAGTTCTTC. It yields the protein CASSQPLGRSYNEQFF.

This clonotype was recorded many times. The genes are TRBV20-1 and TRBJ2-7, with D possibly TRBD2 on 6 matching bases. This CDR3 contains 16 residues. CDR1 DFQATT and CDR2 SNEGSKA come from the germline V gene (reference sequence). Trimming took off 0 bases at V and 5 bases at J, with 20 bases between the two ends. CDR3 sequence: CSARDHLKLATNEQYF. The CDR3 DNA reads as TGCAGTGCTAGAGATCACTTAAAGCTAGCGACGAACGAGCAGTACTTC.

The table lists this clonotype with a few counts. The chain joins TRBV19 to TRBJ1-5, with 8 positions matching TRBD1. The CDR3 consists of 15 residues. Germline trimming cut 3 bases from V and 4 bases from J; bases unmatched to any gene: 5. Germline V gene data show CDR1 as LNHDA and CDR2 as SQIVND (reference sequence). The CDR3 DNA follows: TGTGCCAGTAGTATGACCGGACAGGGAAATCAGCCCCAGCATTTT. The encoded protein is CASSMTGQGNQPQHF.

This clonotype is labeled as medium-sized. The chain links TRBV5-6 to TRBJ2-5; the match to TRBD2 covers 8 bases. The V gene's germline CDR1 is SGHDT and CDR2 YYEEEE. This CDR3 contains 14 residues. V gave up 2 bases and J gave up 3 bases; unmatched junction bases: 3. The CDR3 protein is CASSFWGLEETQYF. The CDR3, as DNA: TGTGCCAGCAGCTTCTGGGGACTAGAAGAGACCCAGTACTTC.

There are a few counts of this clonotype. The chain uses TRBV2 and TRBJ2-5; D is possibly TRBD2 (6 bases). Per germline, CDR1 SNHLY and CDR2 FYNNEI. This CDR3 spans 15 amino acids. Trimming pared 3 bases from V and 4 bases from J, leaving 15 bases between. For the CDR3, the DNA is TGTGCCAGCAGTGATCCTAGCGAAGGGCGAGAGACCCAGTACTTC. This gives the protein CASSDPSEGRETQYF. The full variable domain, completed using reference TRBV2 and TRBJ2-5, is EPEVTQTPSHQVTQMGQEVILRCVPISNHLYFYWYRQILGQKVEFLVSFYNNEISEKSEIFDDQFSVERPDGSNFTLKIRSTKLEDSAMYFCASSDPSEGRETQYFGPGTRLLVL.

This clonotype occurred many times. The rearrangement uses TRBV9 and TRBJ2-1, with 7 bases matching TRBD2. V shed 0 bases and J 6 bases; nucleotides not matched to a gene: 6. The CDR3 has 15 residues. Per germline, CDR1 SGDLS and CDR2 YYNGEE. The CDR3 DNA reads TGTGCCAGCAGCGTAGCCAGCGGGGACCCCAATGAGCAGTTCTTC. Its protein is CASSVASGDPNEQFF.

The chain has TRBV19 and TRBJ2-1; TRBD1 or TRBD2 may be the D gene (6 bases each). Germline V gene sequence: CDR1 LNHDA, CDR2 SQIVND (reference sequence). The CDR3 covers 13 residues. Trimming removed 8 bases at V and 6 bases at J, with 14 bases between. This CDR3 is CASGPGGLNEQFF. The CDR3 nucleotides read TGTGCCAGTGGCCCTGGGGGGCTCAATGAGCAGTTCTTC.

The sample holds many counts of this clonotype. The rearrangement links TRBV29-1 to TRBJ2-7, with TRBD2 as a possible D gene (5 bases). The CDR3 sequence is 12 residues long. Germline V gene lookup returns CDR1 SQVTM and CDR2 ANQGSEA. Trimming stripped 4 bases from V and 1 base from J, with 8 bases between. The CDR3 region has the DNA TGCAGCGTTGGAGAGCGGTCCTACGAGCAGTACTTC. Protein sequence: CSVGERSYEQYF.

The rearrangement uses TRBV5-1 and TRBJ2-1; 8 nucleotides line up with TRBD2. This CDR3 contains 17 residues. V trimming: 4 bases; J trimming: 10 bases; junction bases outside the gene matches: 19. Looked up from germline, CDR1 is SGHRS and CDR2 is YFSETQ. This CDR3 reads CASSHLAGSYISGEQFF. The CDR3 DNA reads as TGCGCCAGCAGCCACTTAGCGGGGAGTTACATCTCTGGGGAGCAGTTCTTC.

The chain links TRBV13 to TRBJ2-7; perhaps TRBD1 as D (6 bases). CDR3 length equals 14 residues. The germline CDR1 and CDR2 sequences are PRHDT and FYEKMQ (reference sequence). V was pared by 5 bases and J by 2 bases, with 13 bases between. CDR3 in DNA: TGTGCCAGCAGCCCAAAGACAGGCCCCTACGAGCAGTACTTC. Translated, it gives CASSPKTGPYEQYF.

This clonotype has at least ten counts. This chain's CDR3 is CATSRAGRDTQYF. In nucleotides, the CDR3 is TGTGCCACCAGCAGGGCGGGGAGAGATACGCAGTATTTT. The J gene is TRBJ2-3, the V gene TRBV15; possible D gene TRBD2, 6 bases. The length of the CDR3 is 13 residues. Germline CDR1 LNHNV, CDR2 YYDKDF (reference sequence). V lost 3 bases and J lost 5, with 9 bases in between.

This clonotype was detected many times. The chain couples TRBV20-1 to TRBJ2-1; D possibly corresponds to TRBD1 (5 bases). Germline CDR1 DFQATT, CDR2 SNEGSKA (reference sequence). V lost 4 bases, J lost 6 bases, and 16 bases lay in between. This CDR3 has 14 residues. The CDR3 nucleotides are TGCAGTGCTATTAAGACAGAGCCCGGCAATGAGCAGTTCTTC. Its protein product is CSAIKTEPGNEQFF.

The chain carries TRBV5-6 and TRBJ2-3; D is possibly TRBD1 (6 bases). Trimming pared 5 bases from V and 0 bases from J, leaving 16 bases between. Germline V CDR1 and CDR2: SGHDT, YYEEEE. This CDR3 is 16 amino acids long. CDR3 protein: CASSHLDSRSTDTQYF. CDR3 bases: TGTGCCAGCAGTCATCTGGACAGCCGAAGCACAGATACGCAGTATTTT.

This clonotype was seen at least ten times. This chain uses TRBV10-3 with TRBJ2-7; 10 bases are a match to TRBD2. This CDR3 comprises 15 residues. Germline CDR1 and CDR2: ENHRY and SYGVKD. V shed 4 bases and J 4 bases; nucleotides not matched to a gene: 7. CDR3 DNA: TGTGCCATCAGTGTCGGACTAGCGGCCAGTTACGAGCAGTACTTC. Translating it yields CAISVGLAASYEQYF.

This clonotype has more than one count but fewer than ten. The rearrangement joins TRBV2 to TRBJ2-1; 9 nucleotides match TRBD2. The CDR3 covers 13 residues. Germline CDR1 SNHLY, CDR2 FYNNEI. Unmatched junction bases numbered 1, after V lost 10 bases and J lost 0 bases. CDR3 residues: CANSGSSYNEQFF. The DNA for the CDR3 is TGTGCCAATAGCGGGAGCTCCTACAATGAGCAGTTCTTC.

V is TRBV7-9 and J is TRBJ2-3, with D possibly matching TRBD2 (5 bases). The length of the CDR3 is 14 residues. V lost 5 bases and J 2 bases, leaving 11 bases between the germline ends. Germline V lookup: CDR1 SEHNR, CDR2 FQNEAQ (reference sequence). The CDR3 bases are TGTGCCAGCAGCCAGAGGGTTCCCACAGATACGCAGTATTTT. Amino acid sequence: CASSQRVPTDTQYF.